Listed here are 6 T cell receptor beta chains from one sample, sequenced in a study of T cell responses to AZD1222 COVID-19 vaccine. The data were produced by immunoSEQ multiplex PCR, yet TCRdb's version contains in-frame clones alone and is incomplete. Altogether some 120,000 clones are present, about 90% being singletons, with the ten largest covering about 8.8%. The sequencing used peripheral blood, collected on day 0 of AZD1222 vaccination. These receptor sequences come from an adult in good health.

The CDR3 DNA reads as TGCGCCAGCAGCCAAGATCACGGGATTCACTATGGCTACACCTTC. Its translation is CASSQDHGIHYGYTF. The chain combines TRBV4-3 with TRBJ1-2; D gene unclear. Germline V gives CDR1 LGHNA, CDR2 YSLEER. There are 15 residues in the CDR3. V was trimmed by 0 bases and J by 3 bases, leaving 11 bases between them.

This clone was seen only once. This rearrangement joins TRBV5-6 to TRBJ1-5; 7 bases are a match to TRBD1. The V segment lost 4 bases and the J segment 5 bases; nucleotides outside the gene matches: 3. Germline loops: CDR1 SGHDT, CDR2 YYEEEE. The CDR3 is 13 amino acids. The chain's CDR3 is CASSLGQDQPQHF. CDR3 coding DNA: TGTGCCAGCAGCCTAGGACAGGATCAGCCCCAGCATTTT.

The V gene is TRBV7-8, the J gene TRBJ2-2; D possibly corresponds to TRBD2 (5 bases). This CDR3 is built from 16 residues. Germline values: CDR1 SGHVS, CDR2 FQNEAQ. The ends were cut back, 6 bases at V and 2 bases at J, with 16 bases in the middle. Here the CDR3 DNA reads TGTGCCAGCAGTATTCAGTACGGGATTAACACCGGGGAGCTGTTTTTT. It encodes CASSIQYGINTGELFF.

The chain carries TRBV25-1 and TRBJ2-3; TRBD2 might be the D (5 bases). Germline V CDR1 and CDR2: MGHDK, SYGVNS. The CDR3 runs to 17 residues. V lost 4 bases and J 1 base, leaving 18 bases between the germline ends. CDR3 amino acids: CASSATLGRRGTDTQYF. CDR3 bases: TGTGCCAGCAGTGCCACTCTTGGTCGGCGGGGCACAGATACGCAGTATTTT.

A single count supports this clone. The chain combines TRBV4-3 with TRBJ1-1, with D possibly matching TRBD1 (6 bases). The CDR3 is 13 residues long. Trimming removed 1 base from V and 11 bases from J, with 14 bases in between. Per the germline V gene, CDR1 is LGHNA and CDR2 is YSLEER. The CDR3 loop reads CASSQVGRGYAFF. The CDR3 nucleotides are TGCGCCAGCAGCCAAGTGGGCAGGGGATACGCTTTCTTT.

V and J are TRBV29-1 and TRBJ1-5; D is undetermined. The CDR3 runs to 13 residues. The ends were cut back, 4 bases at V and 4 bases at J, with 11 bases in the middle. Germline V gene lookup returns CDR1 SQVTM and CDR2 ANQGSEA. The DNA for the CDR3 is TGCAGCGTTGTGGACCGAGGGAATCAGCCCCAGCATTTT. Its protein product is CSVVDRGNQPQHF.